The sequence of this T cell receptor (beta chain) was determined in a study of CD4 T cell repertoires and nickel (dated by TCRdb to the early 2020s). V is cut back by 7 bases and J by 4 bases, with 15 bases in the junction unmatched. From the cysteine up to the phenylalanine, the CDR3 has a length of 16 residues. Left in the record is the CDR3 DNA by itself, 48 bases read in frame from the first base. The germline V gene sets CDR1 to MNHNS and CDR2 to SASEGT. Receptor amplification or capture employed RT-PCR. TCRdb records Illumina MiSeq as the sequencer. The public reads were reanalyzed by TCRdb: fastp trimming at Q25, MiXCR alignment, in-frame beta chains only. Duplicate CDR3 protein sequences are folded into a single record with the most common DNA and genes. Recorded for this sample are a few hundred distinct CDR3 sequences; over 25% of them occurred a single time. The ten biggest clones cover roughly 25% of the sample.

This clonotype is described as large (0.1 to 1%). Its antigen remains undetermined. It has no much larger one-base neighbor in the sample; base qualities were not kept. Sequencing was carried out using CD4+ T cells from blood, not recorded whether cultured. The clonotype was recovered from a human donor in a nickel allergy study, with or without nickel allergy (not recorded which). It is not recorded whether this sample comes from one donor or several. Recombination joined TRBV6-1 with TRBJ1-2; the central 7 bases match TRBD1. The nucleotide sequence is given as TGTGCCAGCACCATACAGGGGCCTTCGCGAGGCTATGGCTACACCTTC. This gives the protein CASTIQGPSRGYGYTF.